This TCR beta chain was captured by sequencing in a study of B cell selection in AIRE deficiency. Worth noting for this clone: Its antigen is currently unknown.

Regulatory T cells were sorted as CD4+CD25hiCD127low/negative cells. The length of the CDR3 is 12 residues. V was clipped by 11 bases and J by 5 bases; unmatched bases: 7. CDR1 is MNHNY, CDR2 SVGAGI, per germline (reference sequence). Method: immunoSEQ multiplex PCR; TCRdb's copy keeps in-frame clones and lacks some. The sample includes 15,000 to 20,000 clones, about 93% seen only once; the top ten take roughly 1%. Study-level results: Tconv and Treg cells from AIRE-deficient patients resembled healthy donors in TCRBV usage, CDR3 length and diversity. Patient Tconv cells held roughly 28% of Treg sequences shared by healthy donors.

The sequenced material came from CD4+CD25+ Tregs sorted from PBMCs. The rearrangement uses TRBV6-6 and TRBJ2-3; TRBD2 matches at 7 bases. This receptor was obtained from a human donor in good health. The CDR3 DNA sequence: TGTGCCTCAGCGGGAAGAGAAGATACGCAGTATTTT. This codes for CASAGREDTQYF.